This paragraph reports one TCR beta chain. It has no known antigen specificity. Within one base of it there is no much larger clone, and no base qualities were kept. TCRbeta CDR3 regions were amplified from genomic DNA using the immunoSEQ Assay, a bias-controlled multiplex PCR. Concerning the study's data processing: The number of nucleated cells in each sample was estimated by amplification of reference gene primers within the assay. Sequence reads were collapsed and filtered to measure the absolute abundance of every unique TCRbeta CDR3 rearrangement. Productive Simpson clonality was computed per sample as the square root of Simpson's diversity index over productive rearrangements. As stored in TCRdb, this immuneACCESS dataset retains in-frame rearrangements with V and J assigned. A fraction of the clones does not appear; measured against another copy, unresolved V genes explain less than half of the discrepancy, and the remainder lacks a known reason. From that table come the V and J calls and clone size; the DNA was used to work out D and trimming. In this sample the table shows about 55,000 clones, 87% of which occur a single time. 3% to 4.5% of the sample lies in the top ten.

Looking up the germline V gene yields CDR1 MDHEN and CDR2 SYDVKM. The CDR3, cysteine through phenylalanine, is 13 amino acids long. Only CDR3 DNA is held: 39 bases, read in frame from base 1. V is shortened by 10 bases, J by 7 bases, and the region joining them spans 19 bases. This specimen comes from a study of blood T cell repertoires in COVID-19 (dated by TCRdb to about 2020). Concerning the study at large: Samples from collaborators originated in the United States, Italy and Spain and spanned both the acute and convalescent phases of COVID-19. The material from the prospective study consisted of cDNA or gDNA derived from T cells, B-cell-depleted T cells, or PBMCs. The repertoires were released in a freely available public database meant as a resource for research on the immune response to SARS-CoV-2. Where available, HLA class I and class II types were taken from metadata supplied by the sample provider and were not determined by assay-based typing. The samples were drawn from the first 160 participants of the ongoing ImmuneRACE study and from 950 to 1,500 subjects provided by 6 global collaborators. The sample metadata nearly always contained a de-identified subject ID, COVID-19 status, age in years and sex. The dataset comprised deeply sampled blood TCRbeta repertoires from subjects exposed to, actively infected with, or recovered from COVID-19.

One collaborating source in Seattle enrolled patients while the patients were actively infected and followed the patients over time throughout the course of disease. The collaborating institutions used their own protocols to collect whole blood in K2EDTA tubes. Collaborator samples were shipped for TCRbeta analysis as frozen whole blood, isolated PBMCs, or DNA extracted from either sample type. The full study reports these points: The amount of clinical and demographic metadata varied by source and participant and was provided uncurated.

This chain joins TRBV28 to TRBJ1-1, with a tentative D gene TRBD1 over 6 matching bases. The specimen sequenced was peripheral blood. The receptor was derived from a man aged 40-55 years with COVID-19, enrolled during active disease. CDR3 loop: CAILPGTPFEAFF. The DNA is TGTGCCATCCTCCCCGGGACACCGTTTGAAGCTTTCTTT. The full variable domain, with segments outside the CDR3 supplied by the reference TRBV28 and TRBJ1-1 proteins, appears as DVKVTQSSRYLVKRTGEKVFLECVQDMDHENMFWYRQDPGLGLRLIYFSYDVKMKEKGDIPEGYSVSREKKERFSLILESASTNQTSMYLCAILPGTPFEAFFGQGTRLTVV.